The clone carrying this T cell receptor (beta chain) came up many times. This record comes from a study of blood T cell repertoires in COVID-19. Study details: The study drew acute and convalescent COVID-19 samples from the United States, Italy and Spain. The cDNA or gDNA used as material had been derived from T cells, B-cell-depleted T cells, or PBMCs.

In the source study's methods: Scientists estimated how many nucleated cells there were by amplifying reference gene primers. Sequencing was performed with immunoSEQ multiplex PCR; in TCRdb, only in-frame clones are kept and a portion is missing. D and trimming come from the DNA, and the V and J calls and clone size come from that table. Of 70,000 or so clones in the sample, about four fifths were seen once. Trimming took off 6 bases at V and 2 bases at J, with 11 bases between the two ends. The CDR3 spans 13 residues. Germline CDR1 reads MNHEY; CDR2 reads SVGEGT. Sample: peripheral blood. This sequence was found in a human donor in a cohort sampled during active COVID-19. This chain connects TRBV6-2 or TRBV6-3 to TRBJ2-7, with D uncertain. CDR3 sequence: CASSFTATYEQYF. The CDR3 coding sequence is TGTGCCAGCAGCTTTACAGCTACCTACGAGCAGTACTTC.